The rows below give T cell receptor beta chains drawn from one sample of a study of blood T cell repertoires in COVID-19. Only in-frame clones appear in the TCRdb table, and some are missing; sequencing was by immunoSEQ multiplex PCR. The sample contains approximately 280,000 clones, roughly nine tenths of which appear only once. The sequencing sample was made of PBMCs or T cells enriched from blood (not recorded which). The receptors stem from a woman younger than 35 who had recovered from COVID-19. Both conserved end residues are part of each CDR3. A D gene is named only where the DNA matches it firmly. The size entry is marked missing in some rows and otherwise reads once, few, many or a size class.

J | V | D | size | DNA | CDR3
TRBJ2-7 | TRBV7-2 | TRBD1 | - | TGTGCCAGCAGCCCCCGACAGGGATCGCTCTACGAGCAGTACTTC | CASSPRQGSLYEQYF
TRBJ2-2 | TRBV5-1 | - | - | TGCGCCAGCAGCTTGGGACAAAACGCGAACACCGGGGAGCTGTTTTTT | CASSLGQNANTGELFF
TRBJ1-2 | TRBV6-1 | TRBD1 | - | TGTGCCAGCAGTGAAGTAGGGGACAGGGGTAACTATGGCTACACCTTC | CASSEVGDRGNYGYTF
TRBJ1-1 | TRBV24-1 | TRBD1 | - | TGTGCCACCAGTGATTCATCCAGGACAGGTGGGGTATTCGGGGCTCTCTTT | CATSDSSRTGGVFGALF
TRBJ2-5 | TRBV3-1/TRBV3-2 | TRBD2 | few | TGTGCCAGCAGCCAAGATGTGGCGGGGGTAACGAGGGAGACCCAGTACTTC | CASSQDVAGVTRETQYF
TRBJ2-7 | TRBV14 | TRBD2 | once | TGTGCCAGCAGCCAAGGTCTTGGGGGGGGCTCCTACGAGCAGTACTTC | CASSQGLGGGSYEQYF
TRBJ2-7 | TRBV7-6 | TRBD1 | - | TGTGCCAGCAGCTCCCTGGGGACAGGCTACGAGCAGTACTTC | CASSSLGTGYEQYF
TRBJ2-5 | TRBV30 | - | - | TGTGCCTGGAGTGTATTGCTCTTCAGCCAAGAGACCCAGTACTTC | CAWSVLLFSQETQYF
TRBJ2-1 | TRBV5-1 | TRBD2 | - | TGCGCCAGCAGCTTGGCGGCTAGCGGGGTCTGGGGCAATGAGCAGTTCTTC | CASSLAASGVWGNEQFF
TRBJ1-2 | TRBV11-2 | TRBD1 | - | TGTGCCAGCAGTATGGGGGGACAGGCATTTTATGGCTACACCTTC | CASSMGGQAFYGYTF
TRBJ2-5 | TRBV7-3 | TRBD2 | - | TGTGCCAGCAGCCCTCCCCGACTAGCGCACAACCAAGAGACCCAGTACTTC | CASSPPRLAHNQETQYF
TRBJ2-5 | TRBV7-2 | - | - | TGTGCCAGCAGCTTAGTTGGTAGCGGACAAGAGACCCAGTACTTC | CASSLVGSGQETQYF
TRBJ1-1 | TRBV5-4 | TRBD1 | - | TGTGCCAGCAGCGAACCGGGACAGTCGAACACTGAAGCTTTCTTT | CASSEPGQSNTEAFF
TRBJ1-1 | TRBV5-1 | - | - | TGCGCCAGCAGCTTGGATGTTAGAACTGAAGCTTTCTTT | CASSLDVRTEAFF
TRBJ1-1 | TRBV7-3 | TRBD1 | - | TGTGCCAGCAGCTCTCTTGGGGGACAGGCTGAAGCTTTCTTT | CASSSLGGQAEAFF
TRBJ2-1 | TRBV27 | TRBD2 | - | TGTGCCAGCAGTTTAACCCAACTAGCGGGAGGGCGTGACAATGAGCAGTTCTTC | CASSLTQLAGGRDNEQFF
TRBJ1-2 | TRBV7-2 | TRBD1 | - | TGTGCCAGCAGCTTAGGATTCCGGGACAGAGATGGCTACACCTTC | CASSLGFRDRDGYTF
TRBJ1-5 | TRBV9 | - | few | TGTGCCAGCAGCGTAGGACAGAATCAGCCCCAGCATTTT | CASSVGQNQPQHF
TRBJ1-1 | TRBV5-1 | TRBD1 | - | TGCGCCAGCAGCTTGACCGGGACAGACACTGAAGCTTTCTTT | CASSLTGTDTEAFF
TRBJ2-1 | TRBV4-3 | TRBD2 | - | TGCGCCAGCAGCCAAGATTCTCAAGCGGGGGATTACAGCTCCTACAATGAGCAGTTCTTC | CASSQDSQAGDYSSYNEQFF
TRBJ2-5 | TRBV4-1 | TRBD1 | - | TGCGCCAGCAGAGCAATGACAGGGTTGCGGACCCAGTACTTC | CASRAMTGLRTQYF
TRBJ2-3 | TRBV27 | TRBD2 | - | TGTGCCAGCAGACGGAGCGGGAGGTTAAGCACAGATACGCAGTATTTT | CASRRSGRLSTDTQYF
TRBJ1-1 | TRBV14 | - | few | TGTGCCAGCAGCCAACTGGGAGGGGTCATTGAAGCTTTCTTT | CASSQLGGVIEAFF
TRBJ2-1 | TRBV10-3 | TRBD2 | - | TGTGCCTCCCGGACTAGCGGGACCTCAAGCTCCTACAATGAGCAGTTCTTC | CASRTSGTSSSYNEQFF
TRBJ2-1 | TRBV7-2 | TRBD2 | few | TGTGCCAGCAGCTATTGGGGACTAGCGAAAAACAATGAGCAGTTCTTC | CASSYWGLAKNNEQFF
TRBJ2-2 | TRBV5-3 | - | - | TGTGCCAGAAGCTTTGTCCCGGGTTGGCTAAACACCGGGGAGCTGTTTTTT | CARSFVPGWLNTGELFF